A single sample is the source of the 30 T cell receptor beta chains below, sequenced in a study of regulatory T cells in long-lasting Graves disease. The time point was: newly diagnosed GD, antithyroid drugs for less than 3 months. Construction of the TCR library relied on RNA isolated from PBMCs. Sequencing libraries for TCR beta were prepared with iRepertoire HTBI primers and Arm-PCR of CDR3 regions. Using its own MiXCR run on the multiplex PCR reads, TCRdb lists one record per CDR3 protein. Here the sample spans 520,000 or so distinct CDR3 sequences, around 12% being singletons. These same records also appear under a second study, on T cells in Graves' hyperthyroidism and ophthalmopathy.

The specimen was peripheral blood mononuclear cells (PBMCs), collected at new diagnosis, from a patient treated with antithyroid drugs. All receptors come from a woman younger than 45 with Graves disease.

The CDR3 loop is CASSLGGGLISYEQYF. CDR3 nucleotides: TGCGCCAGCAGCTTGGGAGGGGGTCTTATCTCCTACGAGCAGTACTTC. The chain uses TRBV5-1 and TRBJ2-7; D possibly corresponds to TRBD1 (6 bases). V dropped 0 bases and J dropped 0 bases, with 13 bases sitting between them. CDR1 is SGHRS and CDR2 is YFSETQ in the germline V gene. The CDR3 totals 16 residues.

The rearrangement uses TRBV15 and TRBJ2-1; 12 bases fit TRBD1. The V segment lost 5 bases and the J segment 7 bases; nucleotides outside the gene matches: 9. This CDR3 comprises 16 residues. Germline assignment: CDR1 LNHNV and CDR2 YYDKDF (reference sequence). The CDR3 region is CATSSSRDRGRNEQFF. CDR3 sequence (DNA): TGTGCCACCAGCTCAAGCCGGGACAGGGGGCGAAATGAGCAGTTCTTC.

Details on this clonotype: This may stem from a read error, because a much larger clone lies one nucleotide away. The V and J genes are TRBV6-2 or TRBV6-3 and TRBJ2-7; D ambiguous. The CDR3 runs to 13 residues. The ends were cut back, 8 bases at V and 6 bases at J, with 17 bases in the middle. The germline V gene has CDR1 MNHEY and CDR2 SVGEGT. The CDR3 coding sequence is TGTGCCAGCGTGTGGGTTGTCGGAGCCGAGCAGTACTTC. It encodes CASVWVVGAEQYF.

The chain has TRBV9 and TRBJ2-2; perhaps TRBD2 as D (6 bases). The germline V gene has CDR1 SGDLS and CDR2 YYNGEE. This CDR3 region has 13 residues. V was cut by 2 bases and J by 5 bases, with 7 bases left in between. As DNA, the CDR3 is TGTGCCAGCAGCGTCGGGAGTACCGGGGAGCTGTTTTTT. Translated, it gives CASSVGSTGELFF.

The chain couples TRBV5-4 to TRBJ2-1, with 10 nucleotides matching TRBD2. The CDR3 totals 14 residues. In germline, CDR1 is SGHNT, CDR2 YYREEE (reference sequence). Unmatched junction bases numbered 3, after V lost 1 base and J lost 8 bases. The CDR3 loop reads CASSLSLAGDEQFF. For the CDR3, the DNA is TGTGCCAGCAGCTTGTCTCTAGCGGGGGATGAGCAGTTCTTC.

Ten or more counts support this clonotype. V and J are TRBV27 and TRBJ2-1; D is perhaps TRBD1 (5 bases). CDR1 is MNHEY, CDR2 SMNVEV, per germline (reference sequence). The CDR3 length is 13 residues. V lost 6 bases, J lost 8 bases, and 14 bases lay in between. CDR3 loop: CASSSDVRDEQFF. CDR3 nucleotides: TGTGCCAGCAGCTCGGACGTCAGGGATGAGCAGTTCTTC.

The sample holds a few counts of this clonotype. This rearrangement joins TRBV6-1 to TRBJ2-7; perhaps TRBD1 as D (6 bases). V lost 6 bases, J lost 2 bases, and 11 bases lay in between. This CDR3 has 13 residues. Per germline, CDR1 MNHNS and CDR2 SASEGT. The CDR3 is CASRNRVTYEQYF. The CDR3 DNA reads TGTGCCAGCAGGAACAGGGTCACCTACGAGCAGTACTTC.

V is TRBV5-6 and J is TRBJ1-5, with a weak D call TRBD1 (6 bases). The CDR3 is 15 amino acids. Trimming removed 1 base from V and 2 bases from J, with 10 bases in between. Germline values: CDR1 SGHDT, CDR2 YYEEEE. The CDR3 region is CASSLYRVGNQPQHF. CDR3 in DNA: TGTGCCAGCAGCTTGTACAGGGTGGGCAATCAGCCCCAGCATTTT.

As regards this clonotype: Just one base apart from a much larger clone, this may be a read error. The chain uses TRBV7-2 and TRBJ1-2, with TRBD1 matching 10 bases. CDR1 and CDR2 (germline): SGHTA, FQGNSA. The length of the CDR3 is 15 residues. DNA for the CDR3: TGTGCCAGCAGCCCACCGACAGGGGGCGACTATGGCTACAGCTTC. Its translation: CASSPPTGGDYGYSF.

This clonotype was counted many times. The chain has TRBV2 and TRBJ2-5; 10 bases align to TRBD2. The V and J ends lost 0 bases and 1 base, in that order; junction bases with no gene match: 2. CDR3 length: 16 residues. Per the germline V gene, CDR1 is SNHLY and CDR2 is FYNNEI. The CDR3 region has the DNA TGTGCCAGCAGTGAAGCCAGGACTAGCGGCCAAGAGACCCAGTACTTC. Translated: CASSEARTSGQETQYF.

This clonotype has just a few counts. The chain links TRBV2 to TRBJ2-7; D not certain. Germline V gives CDR1 SNHLY, CDR2 FYNNEI. V was shortened by 0 bases and J by 2 bases, with 14 bases between the two germline ends. The CDR3 has 16 amino acids. Here the CDR3 DNA reads TGTGCCAGCAGTGAAGCCCCCTACAGAAGACCCTACGAGCAGTACTTC. This translates into CASSEAPYRRPYEQYF.

This clonotype was counted between two and nine times. The chain has TRBV10-1 and TRBJ2-7, with 7 bases that match TRBD1. CDR1 and CDR2 (germline): WNHNN, SYGVQD (reference sequence). With V trimmed by 0 bases and J by 13 bases, 9 bases remained unmatched. CDR3 length: 13 amino acids. CDR3 loop: CASSESTGTAPYF. The CDR3 DNA reads TGCGCCAGCAGTGAGTCGACTGGGACAGCCCCTTACTTC.

This clonotype was seen ten or more times. V is TRBV29-1 and J is TRBJ2-3; D not resolved. V lost 4 bases and J 5 bases, leaving 10 bases between the germline ends. The germline V gene encodes CDR1 SQVTM and CDR2 ANQGSEA. The CDR3 is 12 residues long. CDR3: CSVGVMIDTQYF. CDR3 in DNA: TGCAGCGTTGGTGTAATGATAGATACGCAGTATTTT.

V and J are TRBV6-2 or TRBV6-3 and TRBJ2-1, with D tentatively TRBD1 (6 bases). The CDR3 is 11 amino acids. V was shortened by 6 bases and J by 9 bases, with 9 bases between the two germline ends. In germline, CDR1 is MNHEY, CDR2 SVGEGT. The CDR3 DNA reads as TGTGCCAGCAGGGACAGTACTGAGCAGTTCTTC. Translation: CASRDSTEQFF.

Many counts were recorded for this clonotype. V usage is TRBV27 and J usage is TRBJ1-1, with D unclear. This CDR3 region has 14 residues. V was trimmed by 3 bases and J by 3 bases, leaving 11 bases between them. In germline, CDR1 is MNHEY, CDR2 SMNVEV (reference sequence). The CDR3 is CASSFRTEDTEAFF. Written as DNA, the CDR3 is TGTGCCAGCAGTTTTCGGACGGAAGACACTGAAGCTTTCTTT.

At least ten counts were recorded for this clonotype. V is TRBV19 and J is TRBJ1-4, with a tentative D call TRBD1 (6 bases). The germline V and J ends were trimmed by 6 bases and 4 bases, with 12 bases remaining between them. Germline lookup yields CDR1 LNHDA and CDR2 SQIVND (reference sequence). The CDR3 totals 14 residues. The DNA for the CDR3 is TGTGCCAGTAGACGGACAGCCATTAATGAAAAACTGTTTTTT. It encodes CASRRTAINEKLFF.

The table lists this clonotype with many counts. The chain couples TRBV11-3 to TRBJ2-5; TRBD2 aligns across 13 bases. The length of the CDR3 is 15 residues. V lost 4 bases to trimming and J lost 3 bases; unmatched junction nucleotides: 2. The germline V gene encodes CDR1 SGHNT and CDR2 YENEEA. The DNA for the CDR3 is TGTGCCAGCAGCTCTGGACTAGCGGGAGAAGAGACCCAGTACTTC. It translates to CASSSGLAGEETQYF.

This chain joins TRBV28 and TRBJ2-1; the D is unclear. This CDR3 has 16 residues. Germline V lookup: CDR1 MDHEN, CDR2 SYDVKM. The V end lost 2 bases, the J end lost 0 bases, and 11 bases lay between the germline ends. The CDR3 here is CASSLGYPSSYNEQFF. The DNA of the CDR3 is TGTGCCAGCAGTTTAGGCTACCCGAGCTCCTACAATGAGCAGTTCTTC.

This clonotype showed up many times. The chain uses TRBV11-2 and TRBJ2-7, with 9 bases matching TRBD2. With 2 bases clipped from V and 3 bases from J, the junction kept 5 bases outside the gene matches. This CDR3 comprises 15 residues. CDR1 SGHAT and CDR2 FQNNGV come from the germline V gene. The CDR3 here is CASSLFSGRGYEQYF. The CDR3 nucleotides read TGTGCCAGCAGCTTATTTAGCGGGAGAGGCTACGAGCAGTACTTC.

The chain uses TRBV3-2 and TRBJ2-7. TRBV3-2 is recorded as a pseudogene. This CDR3 region has 16 residues. CDR3 nucleotide sequence: TGTGCCAGCAGCCAAGGACAACGAAACAAATCCTACGAGCAGTACTTC. Amino acid sequence: CASSQGQRNKSYEQYF.

This clonotype was counted many times. The rearrangement joins TRBV4-2 to TRBJ2-1; D is ambiguous. V was cut by 2 bases and J by 4 bases, with 9 bases left in between. The CDR3 runs 14 residues. Germline V gene sequence: CDR1 LGHNA, CDR2 YNFKEQ. CDR3 in amino acids: CASSQWYRYNEQFF. The CDR3 region has the DNA TGTGCCAGCAGCCAATGGTACAGATACAATGAGCAGTTCTTC.

This clonotype appeared a few times. V is TRBV20-1 and J is TRBJ2-3; D is possibly TRBD1 or TRBD2 (6 bases each). The CDR3 extends over 14 amino acids. CDR1 and CDR2 from the germline V gene are DFQATT and SNEGSKA (reference sequence). Between the trimmed V and J ends, which lost 6 bases and 0 bases, there was a span of 13 bases. The CDR3 protein is CSAIRGPSTDTQYF. CDR3 nucleotide sequence: TGCAGTGCGATCCGGGGGCCTAGCACAGATACGCAGTATTTT.

There are many counts of this clonotype. The chain links TRBV18 to TRBJ1-2; 8 bases agree with TRBD1. The germline gives CDR1 KGHSH, CDR2 LQKENI. The CDR3 has 14 residues. After removal of 0 bases from V and 5 bases from J, the junction contained 2 bases not matched to a gene. DNA of the CDR3: TGTGCCAGCTCACCACCGGGACAGGCTTATGGCTACACCTTC. Protein sequence: CASSPPGQAYGYTF.

In this sample, this clonotype turned up many times. An end of the junction differs from the germline gene, which may be a read error. The chain is built from TRBV15 and TRBJ2-1; the match to TRBD2 covers 10 bases. The germline V gene encodes CDR1 LNHNV and CDR2 YYDKDF (reference sequence). This CDR3 contains 14 residues. The CDR3, as DNA: TGTGCCACCAGAAGCGGGGGGGGTTACAGTGAGCAGTTCTTC. Translated, it gives CATRSGGGYSEQFF.

The table lists this clonotype with many counts. The chain uses TRBV6-5 and TRBJ2-1; D is unresolved. Deletions cut 2 bases from V and 0 bases from J, with 5 bases between. CDR1 is MNHEY and CDR2 is SVGAGI in the germline V gene. The CDR3 sequence is 14 residues long. The CDR3 spells CASSYPSSYNEQFF. CDR3 nucleotides: TGTGCCAGCAGTTACCCTAGCTCCTACAATGAGCAGTTCTTC.

This clonotype was detected only a few times. This may arise from a read error, as a much more abundant clone is one base away. The V gene is TRBV11-2, the J gene TRBJ2-3, with a possible D match to TRBD1 (5 bases). Germline CDR1 reads SGHAT; CDR2 reads FQNNGV. Trimming pared 6 bases from V and 4 bases from J, leaving 14 bases between. CDR3 length: 14 residues. The chain's CDR3 is CASRERGRADTQYF. The CDR3, as DNA: TGTGCCAGCAGAGAAAGGGGCCGCGCAGATACGCAGTATTTT.

This clonotype was counted ten times or more. The V and J genes are TRBV12-5 and TRBJ1-1, with 8 bases lining up with TRBD1. V trimming: 4 bases; J trimming: 4 bases; junction bases outside the gene matches: 2. The CDR3 totals 13 residues. Looked up from germline, CDR1 is LGHNT and CDR2 is FRNRAP. The CDR3 loop reads CASGYTGGTEAFF. DNA of the CDR3: TGTGCTAGTGGTTATACAGGGGGCACTGAAGCTTTCTTT.

This clonotype was seen only a few times. This rearrangement joins TRBV7-9 to TRBJ2-3, with D tentatively TRBD1 (5 bases). This CDR3 region has 16 residues. Germline lookup yields CDR1 SEHNR and CDR2 FQNEAQ (reference sequence). Deletions cut 4 bases from V and 1 base from J, with 15 bases between. Here the CDR3 reads CASSSLTGQGTDTQYF. The DNA of the CDR3 is TGTGCCAGCAGCTCCCTAACAGGACAAGGCACAGATACGCAGTATTTT.

The CDR3 loop reads CASSLGTSVGTDTQYF. The CDR3 DNA sequence: TGTGCCAGCTCACTAGGAACTAGCGTGGGCACAGATACGCAGTATTTT. This sequence joins TRBV18 and TRBJ2-3; 7 nucleotides align to TRBD2. Germline trimming cut 4 bases from V and 1 base from J; bases unmatched to any gene: 8. The CDR3 is made up of 16 amino acids. Germline lookup yields CDR1 KGHSH and CDR2 LQKENI.

With respect to this clonotype: With a far larger clone one base away, a read error is the likely cause. V and J are TRBV28 and TRBJ2-5; 7 bases align to TRBD1. Losses at the gene ends were 6 bases for V and 11 bases for J; bases not matched to a gene: 18. CDR3 length: 15 amino acids. Per germline, CDR1 MDHEN and CDR2 SYDVKM. The CDR3 region is CASSPQGWVRNEQYF. The DNA for the CDR3 is TGTGCCAGCAGCCCACAGGGGTGGGTTAGGAATGAGCAGTACTTC.